The 24 T cell receptor beta chains below all came from one sample that was sequenced in a study of CD8+ T cells in alopecia areata (dated by TCRdb to 2016 to 2019). Pooled mouse cutaneous lymph node cells were stained for CD4, CD8alpha, NKG2D, NKG2ACE and other markers, then sorted on a BD Influx. Preparation of the library involved the immunoSEQ multiplex PCR assay. RNA was extracted from all samples and reverse transcribed into cDNA as template for TCR sequencing. The source is immuneACCESS, and TCRdb retained only in-frame sequences with V and J called. Part of the clones is not carried over; for the studies checked, unresolved V genes explain less than half of this, and the remainder is unexplained. The sample features roughly 260,000 clones, and none is a singleton. Jointly, the top ten make up approximately 1.2% of the sample. The sequencing input was CD4+ T cells sorted from a lymph node. Source of these receptors: a C3H/HeJ mouse with alopecia areata. Members of this strain share the MHC haplotype H2-k.

Regarding this clone: Gene names and germline match the mouse. With the read ending 4 residues before the CDR3 end, the germline J gene is used to fill in that end. The J gene is TRBJ1-2, the V gene TRBV26; the match to TRBD1 covers 9 bases. The CDR3 extends over 12 amino acids. With 8 bases clipped from V and 2 bases from J, the junction kept 0 bases outside the gene matches. Germline-derived CDR1 and CDR2 are KGHPV and FQNQEV (reference sequence). The CDR3 DNA, read in part, is TGTGCCAGCGGGACAGGGAACTCC. This sequence encodes CASGTGNS. The entire CDR3 is CASGTGNSDYTF.

The table lists this clone with a few counts. Germline and genes: mouse. The CDR3 extends 4 residues past the end of the read, so its final part is completed from the germline J gene. The rearrangement joins TRBV2 to TRBJ2-5, with 7 bases identical to TRBD2. The trim removed 0 bases at V and 0 bases at J, leaving 3 bases unmatched. Germline CDR1 and CDR2: LGHNA and YSYQKL. There are 16 residues in the CDR3. CDR3 DNA (partial): TGTGCCAGCAGCCAAGAGGGGGGGGGTAACCAAGAC. Translating gives CASSQEGGGNQD. The complete CDR3 protein is CASSQEGGGNQDTQYF.

Worth noting for this clone: The listed genes are named as in mouse. The CDR3 goes on 4 residues after the read ends, and that part is filled in from the germline J gene. The chain has TRBV13-1 and TRBJ2-2; possibly TRBD1 for D (6 bases). V dropped 5 bases and J dropped 4 bases, with 9 bases sitting between them. CDR3 length: 13 residues. Germline V gene lookup returns CDR1 NSHNY and CDR2 SYGAGN. Partial CDR3 DNA: TGTGCCAGCAGGGAGGGGGTCACCGGG. This translates into CASREGVTG. From start to end, the CDR3 is CASREGVTGQLYF.

Concerning this clone itself: The listed genes are named as in mouse. The read is 3 residues too short to cover the CDR3 end, so that end is filled in from the germline J gene. The chain carries TRBV5 and TRBJ1-6, with unresolved D. TRBJ1-6 is classed as an ORF, of uncertain function. V was cut by 0 bases and J by 6 bases, with 6 bases left in between. Germline V gene data show CDR1 as LGHNA and CDR2 as YNLKQL (reference sequence). CDR3 size: 14 residues. CDR3 in amino acids: CASSQEGINSPLYF. CDR3 DNA, as far as it was read: TGTGCCAGCAGCCAAGAGGGTATTAATTCGCCC.

This clone turned up a few times. Gene and germline names: mouse. The read halts 4 residues ahead of the CDR3 end, with the missing end drawn from the germline J gene. The rearrangement joins TRBV5 to TRBJ2-7; TRBD2 matches 12 bases. The germline CDR1 and CDR2 sequences are LGHNA and YNLKQL (reference sequence). The CDR3 runs to 15 residues. This CDR3 is CASSQRLGGQYEQYF. Incomplete CDR3 DNA: TGTGCCAGCAGCCAGAGACTGGGGGGGCAATAT.

To note about this clone: Genes here carry mouse names. Read coverage stops 4 residues before the CDR3 terminus; the germline J gene supplies the remainder. Other nucleotide sequences from this sample produce the same CDR3. This chain links TRBV13-1 with TRBJ2-1; a possible D gene is TRBD1 (6 bases). V was shortened by 2 bases and J by 3 bases, with 12 bases between the two germline ends. The CDR3 length is 15 residues. CDR1 and CDR2 from the germline V gene are NSHNY and SYGAGN. The chain's CDR3 is CASSDPGHLYAEQFF. The sequenced part of the CDR3 DNA is TGTGCCAGCAGTGACCCGGGACATCTCTATGCT.

A word on this clone: The gene names here belong to mouse. The read comes to an end 4 residues before the CDR3 does, leaving the germline J gene to fill in the end. The chain links TRBV13-1 to TRBJ2-4; 10 positions match TRBD2. V lost 1 base, J lost 0 bases, and 5 bases stayed unmatched. CDR1 is NSHNY, CDR2 SYGAGN, per germline. This CDR3 region has 17 residues. The part of the CDR3 DNA that was read is TGTGCCAGCAGTGATACGGGGGGACTGGGGAGTCAAAAC. Translated, it gives CASSDTGGLGSQN. The entire CDR3 sequence reads CASSDTGGLGSQNTLYF.

Many counts were recorded for this clone. Germline and genes: mouse. The read terminates 4 residues ahead of where the CDR3 ends, so the germline J gene completes it. Other DNA sequences from this sample encode an identical CDR3 as well. This sequence joins TRBV19 and TRBJ2-5; no clear D gene. The CDR3 extends over 13 amino acids. Deletions cut 2 bases from V and 0 bases from J, with 4 bases between. The germline V gene has CDR1 FNHDT and CDR2 SITEND (reference sequence). The CDR3 loop reads CASSMGNQDTQYF. CDR3 bases read: TGTGCCAGCAGTATGGGGAACCAAGAC.

This clone was picked up a small number of times. Gene names follow the mouse nomenclature. The missing CDR3 end, 4 residues past where the read stops, is filled in from the germline J gene. Other DNA sequences from this sample encode an identical CDR3 as well. This rearrangement joins TRBV17 to TRBJ2-7; TRBD2 aligns across 12 bases. Germline V CDR1 and CDR2: MNHDT, YYDKIL. V shed 1 base and J 2 bases; nucleotides not matched to a gene: 0. CDR3 length: 15 amino acids. CDR3 protein: CASSRGLGGPYEQYF. The DNA read from the CDR3 is TGTGCTAGCAGTAGAGGACTGGGGGGGCCCTAT.

About this clone itself: Gene names refer to mouse genes. Read sequence stops 4 residues before the CDR3 end, and the germline J gene provides the missing end. The chain recombines TRBV13-1 with TRBJ1-2; 7 bases are a match to TRBD1. V was pared by 4 bases and J by 3 bases, with 9 bases of the junction left unmatched. CDR1 and CDR2 from the germline V gene are NSHNY and SYGAGN. The CDR3 consists of 15 residues. The CDR3 DNA, read in part, is TGTGCCAGCAGTTACAGGGGCGGGGCGGACTCC. It specifies CASSYRGGADS. The entire CDR3 sequence reads CASSYRGGADSDYTF.

On this clone itself: Mouse germline and gene names are used. The read stops 4 residues short of the end of the CDR3; the missing end is completed from the germline J gene. The chain joins TRBV19 to TRBJ2-2; 9 nucleotides align to TRBD1. CDR3 length equals 16 residues. Germline-derived CDR1 and CDR2 are FNHDT and SITEND (reference sequence). Losses at the gene ends were 5 bases for V and 2 bases for J; bases not matched to a gene: 7. The CDR3 spells CASRTSGTGNTGQLYF. CDR3 DNA (partial): TGTGCCAGCAGAACCTCCGGGACAGGGAACACCGGG.

This clone was counted a few times. Mouse gene names and germline throughout. The observed sequence ends 4 residues before the CDR3 terminus, with the missing tail filled in from the germline J gene. The same CDR3 arises from other DNA sequences in this sample as well. This chain connects TRBV1 to TRBJ1-1, with D unresolved. The CDR3 runs to 13 residues. Germline CDR1 and CDR2: NSQYPW and LRSPGD (reference sequence). V shed 2 bases and J shed 1 base, with 5 bases lying between them. The chain's CDR3 is CTCSAQENTEVFF. CDR3 DNA, as far as it was read: TGCACCTGCAGTGCACAGGAAAACACA.

The sample holds a few counts of this clone. The gene symbols are mouse symbols. The missing CDR3 end, 4 residues past where the read stops, is filled in from the germline J gene. The genes are TRBV19 and TRBJ1-1; the D gene is possibly TRBD1 (6 bases). This CDR3 is 13 amino acids long. The V end lost 6 bases, the J end lost 0 bases, and 9 bases lay between the germline ends. The V gene's germline CDR1 is FNHDT and CDR2 SITEND (reference sequence). CDR3 protein: CASTGTTNTEVFF. CDR3 bases read: TGTGCCAGCACCGGGACAACAAACACA.

This clone has just a few counts. Genes and germline are mouse. The CDR3 end is not reached by the read, which stops 4 residues before it; the germline J gene fills it in. Other DNA sequences in this specimen translate into the identical CDR3. The gene calls are TRBV31 and TRBJ1-2, with a weak D call TRBD1 (5 bases). Trimming removed 1 base at V and 0 bases at J, with 9 bases between. This CDR3 spans 14 amino acids. Germline V CDR1 and CDR2: GKSSPN, SITVG. The CDR3 sequence is CAWSPQGANSDYTF. CDR3 DNA (partial): TGTGCCTGGAGTCCGCAGGGTGCAAACTCC.

This clone has just a few counts. The gene names given are mouse names. The read finishes 4 residues shy of the CDR3 end, and the germline J gene is used to complete it. The chain has TRBV13-1 and TRBJ2-1, with TRBD1 matching 11 bases. Germline CDR1 is NSHNY and CDR2 is SYGAGN. Trimming cost V 0 bases and J 4 bases; bases outside gene matches: 3. The CDR3 has 16 amino acids. Partial CDR3 DNA: TGTGCCAGCAGTGATGTCCGGGACAGGGGGTATGCT. It codes for CASSDVRDRGYA. The whole CDR3 protein is CASSDVRDRGYAEQFF.

This clone was seen more than once but under ten times. The gene names here belong to mouse. The read ends 4 residues early relative to the CDR3; the germline J gene fills the gap. The V and J genes are TRBV1 and TRBJ1-1, with unresolved D. This CDR3 contains 13 residues. Trimming removed 1 base from V and 3 bases from J, with 6 bases in between. Germline values: CDR1 NSQYPW, CDR2 LRSPGD (reference sequence). The CDR3 here is CTCSAGLDTEVFF. Incomplete CDR3 DNA: TGCACCTGCAGTGCAGGGTTGGACACA.

As for this clone: The genes are named according to mouse. The DNA ends 4 residues before the CDR3 does, and the rest of the CDR3 is filled in from the germline J gene. The V gene is TRBV19, the J gene TRBJ2-1; TRBD2 aligns across 10 bases. The J segment lost 3 bases and the V segment lost 6 bases, leaving 9 bases of the junction unmatched. Germline CDR1 reads FNHDT; CDR2 reads SITEND (reference sequence). The CDR3 is 16 amino acids. The CDR3 DNA, read in part, is TGTGCCAGCATACGCCTGGGGGGGCGTAGCTATGCT. This codes for CASIRLGGRSYA. The full-length CDR3 reads as CASIRLGGRSYAEQFF.

The table lists this clone with a few counts. Gene names refer to mouse genes. The CDR3 end lies 4 residues beyond the end of the read and is filled in from the germline J gene. This chain uses TRBV13-3 with TRBJ2-7; D is unresolved. With 5 bases removed from V and 0 bases from J, the gap between germline ends came to 9 bases. This CDR3 comprises 13 residues. CDR1 is NNHDY and CDR2 is SYVADS in the germline V gene. CDR3: CASRTFSSYEQYF. Incomplete CDR3 DNA: TGTGCCAGCAGGACATTCAGCTCCTAT.

The table lists this clone with a few counts. Genes here carry mouse names. The CDR3 goes on 3 residues after the read ends, and that part is filled in from the germline J gene. The chain uses TRBV1 and TRBJ1-6; the D is unclear. TRBJ1-6 is treated as an ORF (open reading frame) with a function not yet certain. This CDR3 spans 15 amino acids. Germline assignment: CDR1 NSQYPW and CDR2 LRSPGD (reference sequence). Trimming cost V 0 bases and J 3 bases, with 6 bases left between them. CDR3 region: CTCSADNNYNSPLYF. The part of the CDR3 DNA that was read is TGCACCTGCAGTGCAGATAACAACTATAATTCGCCC.

This clone was seen at least ten times. Gene names and germline refer to mouse. Sequencing ends 4 residues short of the CDR3 end; the germline J gene provides the rest. Other DNA sequences within the sample encode an identical CDR3. The chain carries TRBV1 and TRBJ2-5, with D perhaps TRBD1 (6 bases). The CDR3 extends over 14 amino acids. The V end lost 3 bases, the J end lost 0 bases, and 7 bases lay between the germline ends. Germline V CDR1 and CDR2: NSQYPW, LRSPGD (reference sequence). The CDR3 bases that were read are TGCACCTGCAGTGCGGACAGTAACCAAGAC. This sequence encodes CTCSADSNQD. The complete CDR3 protein is CTCSADSNQDTQYF. Full variable domain (missing parts from reference TRBV1 and TRBJ2-5): VTLLEQNPRWRLVPRGQAVNLRCILKNSQYPWMSWYQQDLQKQLQWLFTLRSPGDKEVKSLPGADYLATRVTDTELRLQVANMSQGRTLYCTCSADSNQDTQYFGPGTRLLVL.

A note on this clone: Gene names refer to mouse genes. The read ends 4 residues shy of where the CDR3 ends; the end is completed using the germline J gene. The gene calls are TRBV19 and TRBJ2-2; perhaps TRBD2 as D (6 bases). The ends were cut back, 4 bases at V and 4 bases at J, with 14 bases in the middle. The CDR3 covers 15 residues. Germline V gives CDR1 FNHDT, CDR2 SITEND (reference sequence). Partial CDR3 DNA: TGTGCCAGCAGTTCCCCGACGGGGGGCACCGGG. Encoded protein: CASSSPTGGTG. The whole CDR3 sequence reads CASSSPTGGTGQLYF.

A note on this clone: Mouse gene names and germline throughout. The read comes to an end 4 residues before the CDR3 does, leaving the germline J gene to fill in the end. This chain connects TRBV5 to TRBJ2-5; 13 nucleotides match TRBD2. From germline, CDR1 is LGHNA and CDR2 YNLKQL (reference sequence). This CDR3 is 17 amino acids long. V was pared by 4 bases and J by 0 bases, with 4 bases of the junction left unmatched. The CDR3 bases that were read are TGTGCCAGCAGCCCTCGGACTGGGGGGGCTAACCAAGAC. This sequence encodes CASSPRTGGANQD. The entire CDR3 sequence reads CASSPRTGGANQDTQYF.

Notes on this clone: Gene names refer to mouse genes. The read ends 4 residues before the CDR3 terminus; that terminus is restored from the germline J gene. The chain joins TRBV19 to TRBJ2-1, with D possibly being TRBD1 (5 bases). Trimming stripped 6 bases from V and 1 base from J, with 11 bases between. The CDR3 has 14 amino acids. Germline lookup yields CDR1 FNHDT and CDR2 SITEND (reference sequence). The sequenced CDR3 bases are TGTGCCAGCATCCCGACAGTAAACTATGCT. This translates into CASIPTVNYA. The CDR3 as a whole reads CASIPTVNYAEQFF.

On this clone: Gene names are mouse gene names. The read terminates 3 residues ahead of where the CDR3 ends, so the germline J gene completes it. V usage is TRBV13-2 and J usage is TRBJ1-6, with D possibly being TRBD1 (5 bases). TRBJ1-6 qualifies as an ORF whose function is uncertain. Germline V lookup: CDR1 NNHNN, CDR2 SYGAGS (reference sequence). The V and J ends lost 0 bases and 2 bases respectively, with 6 bases between them. The CDR3 spans 15 residues. CDR3 DNA, as far as it was read: TGTGCCAGCGGTGATGCCAGGGCCTATAATTCGCCC. Amino acid sequence: CASGDARAYNSP. Given in full, the CDR3 is CASGDARAYNSPLYF.